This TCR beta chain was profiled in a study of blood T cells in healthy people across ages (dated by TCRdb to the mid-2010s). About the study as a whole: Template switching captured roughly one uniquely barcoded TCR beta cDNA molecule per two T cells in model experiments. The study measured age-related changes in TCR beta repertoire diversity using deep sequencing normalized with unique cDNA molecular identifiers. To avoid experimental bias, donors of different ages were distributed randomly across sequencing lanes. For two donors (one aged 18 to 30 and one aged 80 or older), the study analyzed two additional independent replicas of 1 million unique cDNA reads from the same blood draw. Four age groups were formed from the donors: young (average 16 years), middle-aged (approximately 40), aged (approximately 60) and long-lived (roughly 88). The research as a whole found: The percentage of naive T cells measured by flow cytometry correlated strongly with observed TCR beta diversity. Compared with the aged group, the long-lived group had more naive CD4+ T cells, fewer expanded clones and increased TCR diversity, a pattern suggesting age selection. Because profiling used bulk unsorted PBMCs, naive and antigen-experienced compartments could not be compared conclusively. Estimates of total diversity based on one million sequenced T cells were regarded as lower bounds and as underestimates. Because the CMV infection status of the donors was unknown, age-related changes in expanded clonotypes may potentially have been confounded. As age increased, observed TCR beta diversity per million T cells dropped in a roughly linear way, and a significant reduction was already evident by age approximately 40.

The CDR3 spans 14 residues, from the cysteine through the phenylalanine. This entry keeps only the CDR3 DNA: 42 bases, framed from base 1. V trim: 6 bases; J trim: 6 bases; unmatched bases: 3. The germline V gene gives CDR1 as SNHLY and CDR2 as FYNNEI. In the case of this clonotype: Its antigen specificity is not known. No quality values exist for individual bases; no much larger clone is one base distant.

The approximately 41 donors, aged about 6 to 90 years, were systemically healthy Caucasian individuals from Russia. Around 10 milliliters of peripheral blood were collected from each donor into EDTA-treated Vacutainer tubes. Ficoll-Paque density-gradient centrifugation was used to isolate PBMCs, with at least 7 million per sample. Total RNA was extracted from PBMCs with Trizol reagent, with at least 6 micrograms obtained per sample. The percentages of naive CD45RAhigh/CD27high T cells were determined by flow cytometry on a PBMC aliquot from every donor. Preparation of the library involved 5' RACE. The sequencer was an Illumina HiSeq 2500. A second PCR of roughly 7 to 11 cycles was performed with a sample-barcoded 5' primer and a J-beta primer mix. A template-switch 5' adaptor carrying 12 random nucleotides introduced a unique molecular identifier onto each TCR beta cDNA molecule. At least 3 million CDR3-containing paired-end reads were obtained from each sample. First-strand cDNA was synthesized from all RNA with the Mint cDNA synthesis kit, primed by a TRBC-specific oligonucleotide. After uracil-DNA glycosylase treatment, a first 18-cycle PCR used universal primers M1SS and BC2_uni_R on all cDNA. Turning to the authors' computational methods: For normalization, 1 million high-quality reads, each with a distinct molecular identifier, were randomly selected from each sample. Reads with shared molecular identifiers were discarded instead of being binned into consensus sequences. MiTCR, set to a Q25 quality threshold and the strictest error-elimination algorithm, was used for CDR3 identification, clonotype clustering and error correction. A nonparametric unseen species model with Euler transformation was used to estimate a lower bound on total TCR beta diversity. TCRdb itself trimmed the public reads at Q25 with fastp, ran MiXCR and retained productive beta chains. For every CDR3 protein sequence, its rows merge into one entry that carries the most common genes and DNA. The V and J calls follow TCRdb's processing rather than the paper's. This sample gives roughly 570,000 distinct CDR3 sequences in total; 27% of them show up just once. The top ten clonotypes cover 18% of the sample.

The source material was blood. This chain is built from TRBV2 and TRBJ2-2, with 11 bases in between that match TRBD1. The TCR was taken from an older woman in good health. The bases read TGTGCCAGCAGCGGGGACAGGGGGGCCGGGGAGCTGTTTTTT. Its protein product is CASSGDRGAGELFF.